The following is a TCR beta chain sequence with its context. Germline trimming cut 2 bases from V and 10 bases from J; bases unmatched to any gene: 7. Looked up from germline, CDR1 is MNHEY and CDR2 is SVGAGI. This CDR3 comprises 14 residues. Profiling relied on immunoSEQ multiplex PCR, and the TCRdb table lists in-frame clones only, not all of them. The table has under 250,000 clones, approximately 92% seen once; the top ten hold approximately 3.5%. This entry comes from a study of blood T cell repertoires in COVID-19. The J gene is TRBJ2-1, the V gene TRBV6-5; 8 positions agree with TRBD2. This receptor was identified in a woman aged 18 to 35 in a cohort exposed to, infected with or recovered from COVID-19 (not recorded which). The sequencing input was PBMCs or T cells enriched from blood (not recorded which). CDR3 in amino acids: CASSYVASGGEQFF. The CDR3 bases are TGTGCCAGCAGTTACGTAGCCAGCGGGGGAGAGCAGTTCTTC.